This note documents a single T cell receptor (beta chain) sequence. What it binds is not known. The germline gives CDR1 LGHNA, CDR2 YNFKEQ. The CDR3 sequence is 15 residues long. The ends were cut back, 2 bases at V and 6 bases at J, with 16 bases in the middle. This entry comes from a study of T cells after yellow fever vaccination. Study conclusions and caveats: In FACS-sorted repertoires, abundant clonotypes from the bulk population could appear as contaminants. Only a small proportion of the clonotypes turned up in both the CD4 and the CD8 compartments, likely arising from convergent recombination. Weaker in magnitude, the secondary response showed a faster peak on day 5 versus 15.

5'RACE template switching produced TCR cDNA carrying a universal primer site and UMIs. TCRdb re-called the 5' RACE reads through MiXCR, storing one row per CDR3 protein. The sample gives some 300,000 distinct CDR3 sequences, roughly 10% of which show up once; approximately 3.3% is in the top ten. Sequences were derived from CD4+ T cells sorted from PBMCs, sampled 45 days after the yellow fever booster vaccination. The receptor was derived from a man aged 18 to 29 who received the YFV17D yellow fever vaccine. The gene calls are TRBV4-2 and TRBJ1-2, with TRBD1 as a possible D gene (6 bases). CDR3 in amino acids: CASSQRLEGGHGYTF. CDR3 DNA: TGTGCCAGCAGCCAAAGACTGGAGGGGGGCCATGGCTACACCTTC.